This entry lists 18 T cell receptor beta chains sequenced from one sample in a study of shared clonotypes between healthy human individuals. Sequenced by immunoSEQ multiplex PCR; TCRdb stores in-frame clones only, minus some. The data show roughly 490,000 clones, less than 80% seen once. Input material: PBMCs. The receptors derive from a woman in her thirties or forties in good health. Some clones in this sample may be carry-over from other donors' samples.

Of note for this clone: The same CDR3 also results from other DNA sequences found in this sample. V and J are TRBV28 and TRBJ2-7; 8 bases map to TRBD2. The V gene end was trimmed by 5 bases and the J gene end by 4 bases; junction bases not matched to a gene: 10. The CDR3 sequence is 15 residues long. Germline V CDR1 and CDR2: MDHEN, SYDVKM. CDR3 DNA: TGTGCCAGCAGTCCTCCAGCGGGAGCCCCTTACGAGCAGTACTTC. Translated, it gives CASSPPAGAPYEQYF.

The rearrangement joins TRBV28 to TRBJ2-2; tentatively, D is TRBD1 (6 bases). The CDR3 contains 16 residues. V shed 3 bases and J shed 0 bases, with 11 bases lying between them. Germline assignment: CDR1 MDHEN and CDR2 SYDVKM. CDR3 loop: CASSLVTGSNTGELFF. The CDR3 DNA is TGTGCCAGCAGTTTGGTGACAGGTTCGAACACCGGGGAGCTGTTTTTT. The full variable domain, its missing parts supplied by reference TRBV28 and TRBJ2-2, is DVKVTQSSRYLVKRTGEKVFLECVQDMDHENMFWYRQDPGLGLRLIYFSYDVKMKEKGDIPEGYSVSREKKERFSLILESASTNQTSMYLCASSLVTGSNTGELFFGEGSRLTVL.

J is TRBJ2-1 and V is TRBV7-9; D is uncertain. The V gene lost 0 bases and the J gene lost 4 bases, with 7 bases spanning the gap. This CDR3 contains 14 residues. From germline, CDR1 is SEHNR and CDR2 FQNEAQ (reference sequence). CDR3 protein: CASSLAEIYNEQFF. The CDR3 coding sequence is TGTGCCAGCAGCTTAGCGGAGATATACAATGAGCAGTTCTTC.

V usage is TRBV6-1 and J usage is TRBJ2-5; no definite D call. The length of the CDR3 is 14 residues. Trimming removed 0 bases from V and 5 bases from J, with 10 bases in between. Looked up from germline, CDR1 is MNHNS and CDR2 is SASEGT. The CDR3: CASSEAVLAETQYF. CDR3 in DNA: TGTGCCAGCAGTGAAGCCGTGTTGGCGGAGACCCAGTACTTC.

This clone has at least ten counts. The rearrangement uses TRBV6-5 and TRBJ2-1; D is undetermined. Germline V gene lookup returns CDR1 MNHEY and CDR2 SVGAGI. Trimming cost V 3 bases and J 8 bases, with 14 bases left between them. The CDR3 is made up of 14 amino acids. CDR3 region: CASSYDRELYEQFF. In DNA form, the CDR3 reads TGTGCCAGCAGTTATGATAGGGAACTCTATGAGCAGTTCTTC.

The V and J genes are TRBV9 and TRBJ2-5; TRBD1 agrees at 10 bases. With V trimmed by 0 bases and J by 0 bases, 11 bases remained unmatched. Germline V CDR1 and CDR2: SGDLS, YYNGEE. The CDR3 sequence is 19 residues long. DNA of the CDR3: TGTGCCAGCAGCGTAGTTGGGTCGGTAGGGACAGGGGACCAAGAGACCCAGTACTTC. This sequence encodes CASSVVGSVGTGDQETQYF.

The table lists this clone with a few counts. The chain employs TRBV11-2 and TRBJ1-1; maybe TRBD1 (5 bases). CDR1 SGHAT and CDR2 FQNNGV come from the germline V gene. Trimming took 1 base from V and 5 from J, leaving 8 bases between them. The CDR3 loop spans 13 amino acids. CDR3 coding DNA: TGTGCCAGCAGCTTAGCAGGGAGGACTGAAGCTTTCTTT. It codes for CASSLAGRTEAFF. The full variable domain, with the rest looked up from reference TRBV11-2 and TRBJ1-1, is EAGVAQSPRYKIIEKRQSVAFWCNPISGHATLYWYQQILGQGPKLLIQFQNNGVVDDSQLPKDRFSAERLKGVDSTLKIQPAKLEDSAVYLCASSLAGRTEAFFGQGTRLTVV.

With respect to this clone: With a far larger clone one base away, a read error is the likely cause. V is TRBV14 and J is TRBJ2-7; the D is unclear. Germline assignment: CDR1 SGHDN and CDR2 FVKESK. V was clipped by 3 bases and J by 0 bases, with 0 bases between them. This CDR3 spans 11 amino acids. The CDR3 region has the DNA TGTGCCAGCAGCCACTCCTACGAGCAGTACTTC. This gives the protein CASSHSYEQYF.

Only a few counts were recorded for this clone. The V call is TRBV10-3, the J call TRBJ2-7; perhaps TRBD1 as D (5 bases). The CDR3 covers 12 residues. Germline V gives CDR1 ENHRY, CDR2 SYGVKD. Trimming shortened V by 11 bases and J by 0 bases, and 11 bases separated the two germline ends. As DNA, the CDR3 is TGTGCCGCGTCGGACAACTCCTACGAGCAGTACTTC. This gives the protein CAASDNSYEQYF.

The chain recombines TRBV29-1 with TRBJ2-6; TRBD2 agrees at 7 bases. This CDR3 has 16 amino acids. Germline CDR1 is SQVTM and CDR2 is ANQGSEA. Trimming at V came to 4 bases and at J to 1 base, leaving 7 bases not matched to a gene. CDR3: CSVGGSTTSGANVLTF. The CDR3 nucleotides read TGCAGCGTTGGCGGGAGCACCACATCTGGGGCCAACGTCCTGACTTTC.

J is TRBJ2-7 and V is TRBV18, with D perhaps matching TRBD1 or TRBD2 (6 bases each). Germline lookup yields CDR1 KGHSH and CDR2 LQKENI. The length of the CDR3 is 15 residues. Deletions cut 3 bases from V and 2 bases from J, with 14 bases between. The CDR3 DNA reads as TGTGCCAGCTCACCTTTTTCCGGGGGCACCTACGAGCAGTACTTC. This codes for CASSPFSGGTYEQYF. Together with reference TRBV18 and TRBJ2-7, the CDR3 gives the full variable domain: NAGVMQNPRHLVRRRGQEARLRCSPMKGHSHVYWYRQLPEEGLKFMVYLQKENIIDESGMPKERFSAEFPKEGPSILRIQQVVRGDSAAYFCASSPFSGGTYEQYFGPGTRLTVT.

The V call is TRBV5-4, the J call TRBJ2-3, with TRBD1 matching over 7 bases. J lost 2 bases, V lost 5 bases, and 5 bases had no gene match. The CDR3 is 14 residues long. CDR1 and CDR2 from the germline V gene are SGHNT and YYREEE (reference sequence). The CDR3 DNA reads as TGTGCCAGCAGGAAGACAGGGTACACAGATACGCAGTATTTT. The encoded protein is CASRKTGYTDTQYF.

The sample holds a few counts of this clone. The chain uses TRBV6-1 and TRBJ1-1; maybe TRBD1 (5 bases). Trimming took 3 bases from V and 10 from J, leaving 21 bases between them. The CDR3 is 15 residues long. The germline CDR1 and CDR2 sequences are MNHNS and SASEGT. The CDR3 here is CASSDQNRQPRRAFF. The DNA for the CDR3 is TGTGCCAGCAGTGACCAGAATCGACAGCCCCGGAGAGCTTTCTTT.

The V and J genes are TRBV28 and TRBJ2-7; D remains ambiguous. Per the germline V gene, CDR1 is MDHEN and CDR2 is SYDVKM. V lost 7 bases to trimming and J lost 5 bases, with 18 bases between them. The CDR3 sequence is 14 residues long. The DNA of the CDR3 is TGTGCCAGCACCCTTTCGGACGCGACGAACGAGCAGTACTTC. It yields the protein CASTLSDATNEQYF.

This clone was picked up a small number of times. Other DNA variants within this sample encode the same CDR3. The rearrangement uses TRBV4-2 and TRBJ2-1; D not resolved. The CDR3 loop spans 15 amino acids. Germline values: CDR1 LGHNA, CDR2 YNFKEQ. V shed 3 bases and J shed 0 bases, with 9 bases lying between them. The CDR3 loop reads CASSQESASYNEQFF. CDR3 coding DNA: TGTGCCAGCAGCCAGGAGTCAGCCTCCTACAATGAGCAGTTCTTC.

This chain connects TRBV13 to TRBJ2-1; 13 bases map to TRBD2. This CDR3 has 17 residues. V dropped 4 bases and J dropped 5; count of bases not matched to a gene: 8. The germline CDR1 and CDR2 sequences are PRHDT and FYEKMQ (reference sequence). The CDR3, as DNA: TGTGCCAGCAGCTCAGGACTAGCGGGAGTCAAGGACAATGAGCAGTTCTTC. Residues: CASSSGLAGVKDNEQFF.

The V gene is TRBV25-1, the J gene TRBJ1-3, with D uncertain. This CDR3 region has 14 residues. Looked up from germline, CDR1 is MGHDK and CDR2 is SYGVNS. Trimming took 1 base from V and 4 from J, leaving 8 bases between them. CDR3 nucleotide sequence: TGTGCCAGCAGTGAATTAGGGATGGGAAACACCATATATTTT. The encoded protein is CASSELGMGNTIYF.

This sequence joins TRBV4-2 and TRBJ1-2, with no clear D. This CDR3 is built from 13 residues. V was clipped by 6 bases and J by 5 bases, with 13 bases between them. Germline values: CDR1 LGHNA, CDR2 YNFKEQ. The CDR3 loop reads CASSSPRPYGYTF. CDR3 nucleotides: TGTGCCAGCAGTTCTCCTAGACCATATGGCTACACCTTC.